This T cell receptor (beta chain) derives from a study of T cell responses to AZD1222 COVID-19 vaccine. The V end lost 5 bases, the J end lost 6 bases, and 14 bases lay between the germline ends. Germline lookup yields CDR1 KGHSH and CDR2 LQKENI. CDR3 size: 14 residues. Repertoires were generated with immunoSEQ multiplex PCR, while TCRdb's copy carries only in-frame clones and drops some. Among about 120,000 clones listed, around nine tenths were seen once. With regard to this clone: Antigen unknown.

General study points: Donors were largely white British and mainly female; clonal diversity was possibly underestimated. Reportedly, nearly half of unique spike TCRs recognized epitopes outside B.1.351/B.1.1.7 mutations.

The sample was peripheral blood, taken 28 days after the second dose of the MenACWY control vaccine. This chain links TRBV18 with TRBJ2-1, with TRBD2 as a possible D gene (5 bases). The TCR originated in an adult who received the MenACWY meningococcal vaccine as a control. CDR3 bases: TGTGCCAGCTCAGCAACTAGTGTACTCAATGAGCAGTTCTTC. Its protein product is CASSATSVLNEQFF.